This T cell receptor (beta chain) was identified during a study of CD8 T cells in ankylosing spondylitis. Notes on the study in general: Matched ankylosing spondylitis synovial fluid reportedly showed significant enrichment of disease-linked clones. Characteristic, it appeared, of ankylosing spondylitis blood was a TCR beta motif of seven or eight highly homologous variants.

Germline V gene data show CDR1 as SGHTA and CDR2 as FQGNSA. The V end was cut by 3 bases, the J end by 6 bases, with 9 bases between. The CDR3 length is 12 residues. This clonotype appeared many times. Its target is not known. TCRdb independently ran MiXCR on the 5' RACE reads; one entry per CDR3 protein. The repertoire holds about 540,000 distinct CDR3 sequences, with 12% as singletons. This TCR was sampled from a male donor with ankylosing spondylitis. The sequenced sample was blood, either unsorted or a sorted T cell fraction (not recorded which). The chain couples TRBV7-2 to TRBJ2-7; D is uncertain. As DNA, the CDR3 is TGTGCCAGCAGCTTCGAATACTCCGAGCAGTACTTC. It translates to CASSFEYSEQYF.